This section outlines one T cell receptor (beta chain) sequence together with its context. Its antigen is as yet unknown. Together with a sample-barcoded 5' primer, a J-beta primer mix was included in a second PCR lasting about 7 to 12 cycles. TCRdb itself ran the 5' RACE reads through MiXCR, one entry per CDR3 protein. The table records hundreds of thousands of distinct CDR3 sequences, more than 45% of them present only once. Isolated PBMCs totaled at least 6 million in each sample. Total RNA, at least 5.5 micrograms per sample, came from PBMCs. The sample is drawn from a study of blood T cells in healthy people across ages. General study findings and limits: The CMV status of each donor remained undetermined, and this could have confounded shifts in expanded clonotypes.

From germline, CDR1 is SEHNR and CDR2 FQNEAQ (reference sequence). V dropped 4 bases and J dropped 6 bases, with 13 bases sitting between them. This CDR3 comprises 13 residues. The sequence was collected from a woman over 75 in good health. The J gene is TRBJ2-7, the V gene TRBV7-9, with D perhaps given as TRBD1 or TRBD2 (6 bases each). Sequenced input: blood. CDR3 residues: CASSSFGGLEQYF. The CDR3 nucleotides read TGTGCCAGCAGCTCCTTTGGGGGGCTCGAGCAGTACTTC.